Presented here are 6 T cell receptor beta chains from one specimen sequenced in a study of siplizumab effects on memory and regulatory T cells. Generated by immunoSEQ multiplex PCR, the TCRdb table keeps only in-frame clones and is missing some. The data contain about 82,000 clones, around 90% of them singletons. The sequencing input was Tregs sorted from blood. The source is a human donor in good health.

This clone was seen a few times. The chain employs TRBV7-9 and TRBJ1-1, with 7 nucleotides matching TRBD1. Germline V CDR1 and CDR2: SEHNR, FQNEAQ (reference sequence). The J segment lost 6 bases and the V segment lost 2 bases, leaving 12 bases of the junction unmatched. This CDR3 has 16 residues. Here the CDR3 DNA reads TGTGCCAGCAGCTTACTACGCGGACAGGTTTTCCCTGAAGCTTTCTTT. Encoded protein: CASSLLRGQVFPEAFF.

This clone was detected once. The CDR3 DNA follows: TGTGCCAGCACCCCCCCGAGGGGGTTTAGCACAGATACGCAGTATTTT. Protein product: CASTPPRGFSTDTQYF. The chain joins TRBV2 to TRBJ2-3; D might be TRBD1 (6 bases). CDR1 and CDR2 from the germline V gene are SNHLY and FYNNEI. V was cut by 7 bases and J by 0 bases, with 17 bases left in between. This CDR3 has 16 residues.

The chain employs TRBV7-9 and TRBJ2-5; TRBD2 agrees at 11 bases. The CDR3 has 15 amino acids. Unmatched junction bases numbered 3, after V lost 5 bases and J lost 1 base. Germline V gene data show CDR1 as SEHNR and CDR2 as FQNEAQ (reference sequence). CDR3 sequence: CASSSGTSGQETQYF. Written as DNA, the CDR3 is TGTGCCAGCAGCAGCGGGACTAGCGGCCAAGAGACCCAGTACTTC.

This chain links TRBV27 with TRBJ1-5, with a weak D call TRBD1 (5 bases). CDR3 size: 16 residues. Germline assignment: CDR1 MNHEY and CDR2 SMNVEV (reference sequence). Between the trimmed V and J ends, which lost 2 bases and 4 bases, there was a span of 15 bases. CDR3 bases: TGTGCCAGCAGTTTAGAGGCCGGACACAGAAATCAGCCCCAGCATTTT. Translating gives CASSLEAGHRNQPQHF.

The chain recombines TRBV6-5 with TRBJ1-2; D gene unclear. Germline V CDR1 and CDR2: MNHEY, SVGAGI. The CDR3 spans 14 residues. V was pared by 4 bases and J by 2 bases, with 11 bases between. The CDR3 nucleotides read TGTGCCAGCAGTTCCCGCGGCCGAAACTATGGCTACACCTTC. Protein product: CASSSRGRNYGYTF.

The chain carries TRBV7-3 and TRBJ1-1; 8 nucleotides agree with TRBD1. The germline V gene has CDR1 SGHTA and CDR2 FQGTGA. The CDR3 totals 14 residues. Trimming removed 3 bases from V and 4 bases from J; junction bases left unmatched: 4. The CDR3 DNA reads TGTGCCAGCAGCTTGGGCGGGACAGGCACTGAAGCTTTCTTT. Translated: CASSLGGTGTEAFF.